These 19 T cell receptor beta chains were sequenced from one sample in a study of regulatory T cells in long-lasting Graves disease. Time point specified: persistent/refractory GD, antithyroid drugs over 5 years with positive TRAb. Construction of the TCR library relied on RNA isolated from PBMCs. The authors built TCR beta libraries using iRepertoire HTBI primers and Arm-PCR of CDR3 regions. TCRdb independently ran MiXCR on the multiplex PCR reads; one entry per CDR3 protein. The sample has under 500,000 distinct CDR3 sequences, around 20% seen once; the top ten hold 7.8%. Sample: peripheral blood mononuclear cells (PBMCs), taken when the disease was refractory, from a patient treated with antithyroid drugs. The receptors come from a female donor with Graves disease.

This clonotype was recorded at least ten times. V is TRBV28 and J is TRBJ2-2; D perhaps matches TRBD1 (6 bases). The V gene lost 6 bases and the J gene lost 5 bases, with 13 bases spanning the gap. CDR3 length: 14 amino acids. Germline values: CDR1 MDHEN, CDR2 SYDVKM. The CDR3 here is CASRQGYNTGELFF. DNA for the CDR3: TGTGCCAGCAGGCAGGGGTATAATACCGGGGAGCTGTTTTTT.

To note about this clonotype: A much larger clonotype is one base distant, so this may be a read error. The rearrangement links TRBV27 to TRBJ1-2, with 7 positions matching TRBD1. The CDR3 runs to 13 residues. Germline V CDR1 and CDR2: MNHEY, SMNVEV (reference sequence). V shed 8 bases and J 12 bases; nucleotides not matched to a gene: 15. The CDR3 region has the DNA TGTGCCAGCCGCAACAGGGGTATGGGGGGCCACACCTTC. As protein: CASRNRGMGGHTF.

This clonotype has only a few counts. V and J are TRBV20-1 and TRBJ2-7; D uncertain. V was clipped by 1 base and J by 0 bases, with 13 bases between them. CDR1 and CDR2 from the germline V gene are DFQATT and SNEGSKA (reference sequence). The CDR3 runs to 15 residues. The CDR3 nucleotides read TGCAGTGCTAGAGTGTATAGGATTAGCTCCTACGAGCAGTACTTC. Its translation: CSARVYRISSYEQYF.

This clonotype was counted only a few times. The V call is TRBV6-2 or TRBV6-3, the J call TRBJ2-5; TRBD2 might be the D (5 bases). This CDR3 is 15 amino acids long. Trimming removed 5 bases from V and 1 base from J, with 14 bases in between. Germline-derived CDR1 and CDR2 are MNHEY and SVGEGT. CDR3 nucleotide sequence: TGTGCCAGCAGTGACCCGTGGGAGCCCCAAGAGACCCAGTACTTC. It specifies CASSDPWEPQETQYF.

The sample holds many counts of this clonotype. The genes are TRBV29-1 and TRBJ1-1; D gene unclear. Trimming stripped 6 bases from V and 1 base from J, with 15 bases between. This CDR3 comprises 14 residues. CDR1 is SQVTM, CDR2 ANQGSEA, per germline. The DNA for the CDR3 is TGCAGCGTCAAAAACCCCGCCAGGAACACTGAAGCTTTCTTT. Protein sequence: CSVKNPARNTEAFF.

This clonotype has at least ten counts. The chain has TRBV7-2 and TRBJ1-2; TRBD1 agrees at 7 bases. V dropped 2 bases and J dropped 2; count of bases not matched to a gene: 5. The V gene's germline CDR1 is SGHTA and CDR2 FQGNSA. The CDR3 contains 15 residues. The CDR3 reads CASSLLQGRNYGYTF. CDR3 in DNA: TGTGCCAGCAGCTTACTACAGGGGCGCAACTATGGCTACACCTTC.

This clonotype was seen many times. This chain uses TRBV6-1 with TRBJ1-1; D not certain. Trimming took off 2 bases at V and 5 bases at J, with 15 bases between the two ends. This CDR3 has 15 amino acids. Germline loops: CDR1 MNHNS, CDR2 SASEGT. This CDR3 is CASSENIPVGTEAFF. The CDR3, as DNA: TGTGCCAGCAGTGAAAATATCCCAGTCGGGACTGAAGCTTTCTTT.

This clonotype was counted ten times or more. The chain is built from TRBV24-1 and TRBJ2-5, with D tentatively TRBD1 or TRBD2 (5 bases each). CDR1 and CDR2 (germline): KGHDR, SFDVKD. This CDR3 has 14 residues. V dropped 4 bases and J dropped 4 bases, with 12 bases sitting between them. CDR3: CATSEAGTGETQYF. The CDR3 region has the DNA TGTGCCACCAGTGAGGCCGGGACGGGAGAGACCCAGTACTTC.

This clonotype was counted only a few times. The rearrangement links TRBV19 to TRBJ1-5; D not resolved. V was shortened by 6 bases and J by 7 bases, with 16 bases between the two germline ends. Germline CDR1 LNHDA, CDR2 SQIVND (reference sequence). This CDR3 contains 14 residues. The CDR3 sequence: CASRLSVAGQPQHF. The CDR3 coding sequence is TGTGCCAGTAGGTTATCGGTGGCGGGACAGCCCCAGCATTTT.

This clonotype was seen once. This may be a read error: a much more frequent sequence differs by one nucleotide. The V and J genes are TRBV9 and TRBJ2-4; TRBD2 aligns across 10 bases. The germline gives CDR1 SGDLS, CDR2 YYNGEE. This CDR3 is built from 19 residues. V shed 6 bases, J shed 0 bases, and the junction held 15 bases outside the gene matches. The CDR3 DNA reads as TGTGCCAGCAACCCCAGGGCCCCCGGGACTAGCGAAGCCAAAAACATTCAGTACTTC. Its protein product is CASNPRAPGTSEAKNIQYF.

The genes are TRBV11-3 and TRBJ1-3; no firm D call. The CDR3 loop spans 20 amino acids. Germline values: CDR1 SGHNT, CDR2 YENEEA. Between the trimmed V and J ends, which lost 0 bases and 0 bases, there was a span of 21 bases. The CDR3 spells CASSLERRRTWVDSGNTIYF. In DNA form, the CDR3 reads TGTGCCAGCAGCTTAGAGCGCAGGCGAACTTGGGTTGACTCTGGAAACACCATATATTTT.

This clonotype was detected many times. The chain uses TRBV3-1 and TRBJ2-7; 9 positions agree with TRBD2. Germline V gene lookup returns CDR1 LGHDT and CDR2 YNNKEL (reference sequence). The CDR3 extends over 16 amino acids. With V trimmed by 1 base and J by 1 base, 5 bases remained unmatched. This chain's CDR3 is CASSQGMAGGSYEQYF. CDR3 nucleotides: TGTGCCAGCAGCCAAGGGATGGCGGGAGGGTCCTACGAGCAGTACTTC.

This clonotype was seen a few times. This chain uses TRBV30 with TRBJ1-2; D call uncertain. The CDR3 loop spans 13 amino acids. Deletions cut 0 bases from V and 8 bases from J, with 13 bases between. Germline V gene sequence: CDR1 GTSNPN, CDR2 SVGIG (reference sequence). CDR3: CAWSVLPDGGYTF. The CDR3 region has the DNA TGTGCCTGGAGTGTACTGCCCGACGGGGGCTACACCTTC.

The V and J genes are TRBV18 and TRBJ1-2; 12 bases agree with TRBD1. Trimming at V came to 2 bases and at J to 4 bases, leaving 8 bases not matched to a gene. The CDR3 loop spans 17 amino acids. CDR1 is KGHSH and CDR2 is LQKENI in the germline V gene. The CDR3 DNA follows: TGTGCCAGCTCACCAACTGGGGGACAGGGGGCTGGCTATGGCTACACCTTC. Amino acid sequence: CASSPTGGQGAGYGYTF.

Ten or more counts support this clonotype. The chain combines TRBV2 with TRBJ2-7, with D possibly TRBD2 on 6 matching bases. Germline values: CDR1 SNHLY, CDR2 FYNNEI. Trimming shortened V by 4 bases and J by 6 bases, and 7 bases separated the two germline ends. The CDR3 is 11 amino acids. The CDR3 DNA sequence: TGTGCCAGCAGTGGGAGGGCCGAGCAGTACTTC. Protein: CASSGRAEQYF.

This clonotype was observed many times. CDR3: CASSPRTGQSYEQYF. CDR3 DNA: TGTGCCAGCAGTCCCCGGACAGGGCAATCCTACGAGCAGTACTTC. The J gene is TRBJ2-7, the V gene TRBV28; 8 nucleotides line up with TRBD1. This CDR3 has 15 amino acids. V shed 5 bases and J 1 base; nucleotides not matched to a gene: 7. The V gene's germline CDR1 is MDHEN and CDR2 SYDVKM.

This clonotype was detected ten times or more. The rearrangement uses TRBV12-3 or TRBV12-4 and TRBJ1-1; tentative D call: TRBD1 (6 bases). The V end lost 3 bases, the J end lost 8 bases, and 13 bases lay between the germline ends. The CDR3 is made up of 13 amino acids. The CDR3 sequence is CASSLVAGTEAFF. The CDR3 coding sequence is TGTGCCAGCAGTTTGGTGGCAGGGACAGAAGCTTTCTTT.

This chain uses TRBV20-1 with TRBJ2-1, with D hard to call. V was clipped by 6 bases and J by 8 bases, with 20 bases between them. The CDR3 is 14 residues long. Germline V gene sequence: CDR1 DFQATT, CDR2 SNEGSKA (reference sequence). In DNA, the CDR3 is TGCAGTGCAGAGGAAGGGCTAGGAGTCTATGAGCAGTTCTTC. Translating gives CSAEEGLGVYEQFF.

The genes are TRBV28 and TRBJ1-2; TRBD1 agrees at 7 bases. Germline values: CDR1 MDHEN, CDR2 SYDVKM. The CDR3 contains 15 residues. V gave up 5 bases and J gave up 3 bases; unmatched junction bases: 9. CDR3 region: CASSLSTGTYYGYTF. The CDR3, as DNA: TGTGCCAGCAGTCTCTCGACAGGGACGTACTATGGCTACACCTTC.